This T cell receptor beta chain was sequenced for a study of T-cell reconstitution after alpha-beta-depleted transplantation in children. Trimming removed 0 bases from V and 9 bases from J; junction bases left unmatched: 4. Germline V gene lookup returns CDR1 MDHEN and CDR2 SYDVKM. This CDR3 has 14 amino acids. The TCRbeta library was prepared with unique molecular identifiers. TCRdb analysed the PCR reads with MiXCR anew, one entry per CDR3 protein. The table has some 520,000 distinct CDR3 sequences, less than 35% seen once. Specimen: PBMCs from the stem cell graft donor, collected from the stem cell graft. The TCR sequence derives from a human donor who donated a stem cell graft to a child with aplastic anemia. The V call is TRBV28, the J call TRBJ2-7, with TRBD1 matching 11 bases. CDR3 nucleotides: TGTGCCAGCAGTTTATGGGGACAGGGGGACGGGCAGTACTTC. Amino acids: CASSLWGQGDGQYF.